This T cell receptor beta chain came from a study of blood T cell repertoires in COVID-19. Method: immunoSEQ multiplex PCR; TCRdb's copy keeps in-frame clones and lacks some. The top ten clones hold about 4.8% of a sample with fewer than 250,000 clones, 83% of them seen once. CDR1 and CDR2 (germline): ENHRY, SYGVKD. Trimming took 2 bases from V and 5 from J; bases not matched to a gene: 9. The CDR3 is made up of 17 amino acids. This clone was counted a single time. Sequencing was done on a sample of PBMCs or T cells enriched from blood (not recorded which). The sequence came from a woman aged 45-65 years who had been exposed to COVID-19. The chain employs TRBV10-3 and TRBJ2-3; 11 bases map to TRBD2. CDR3: CAISEPGLAVEKDTQYF. For the CDR3, the DNA is TGTGCCATCAGTGAGCCGGGACTAGCGGTGGAAAAAGATACGCAGTATTTT.